The 10 T cell receptor beta chains reported below all come from one sample, sequenced in a study of T cell changes during pregnancy in multiple sclerosis. TCRdb's table, derived via immunoSEQ multiplex PCR, lists solely in-frame clones and lacks some. The sample shows 65,000 to 70,000 clones, almost 95% of them seen only once. Sequenced material: peripheral blood, taken in the third trimester of pregnancy. The receptors were gathered from a female donor in good health, enrolled as a control in a pregnancy study.

The chain carries TRBV21-1 and TRBJ2-5; TRBD2 is the table's D call, not checked against the DNA. TRBV21-1 is listed as a pseudogene. The CDR3 contains 19 residues. CDR3 in DNA: TGTGCCAGCAGAAGGGGACTAGCGGGGGTTAGAAGGAGTCAAGAGACCCAGTACTTC. It yields the protein CASRRGLAGVRRSQETQYF.

The rearrangement uses TRBV6-5 and TRBJ1-2, with 9 bases identical to TRBD1. J gave up 8 bases and V 6 bases, and 13 bases lay outside the gene matches. Germline V CDR1 and CDR2: MNHEY, SVGAGI. The CDR3 sequence is 15 residues long. The CDR3 DNA reads TGTGCCAGCAGCGAACGGCCCTGGACAGGGGACGGCTACACCTTC. Its protein is CASSERPWTGDGYTF.

The chain employs TRBV30 and TRBJ2-1; 9 nucleotides agree with TRBD2. CDR3 length: 13 amino acids. CDR1 and CDR2 (germline): GTSNPN, SVGIG (reference sequence). With V trimmed by 0 bases and J by 10 bases, 4 bases remained unmatched. This CDR3 is CAWSVGLAGEQFF. CDR3 nucleotides: TGTGCCTGGAGTGTGGGGCTAGCGGGGGAGCAGTTCTTC.

This chain connects TRBV18 to TRBJ1-1; a weak D match, TRBD1 (6 bases). This CDR3 is 14 amino acids long. Germline V gene data show CDR1 as KGHSH and CDR2 as LQKENI. Trimming cost V 3 bases and J 3 bases, with 11 bases left between them. Here the CDR3 reads CASSPSPGDTEAFF. The CDR3 DNA reads TGTGCCAGCTCACCGTCCCCAGGGGACACTGAAGCTTTCTTT.

The chain carries TRBV14 and TRBJ1-2; maybe TRBD1 (6 bases). This CDR3 comprises 13 residues. Germline loops: CDR1 SGHDN, CDR2 FVKESK. V lost 6 bases to trimming and J lost 2 bases, with 10 bases between them. The CDR3 spells CASRETGNYGYTF. The CDR3 DNA follows: TGTGCCAGCAGAGAAACAGGGAACTATGGCTACACCTTC.

V and J are TRBV5-4 and TRBJ1-3, with a weak D call TRBD1 (5 bases). This CDR3 has 15 residues. In germline, CDR1 is SGHNT, CDR2 YYREEE (reference sequence). Trimming removed 4 bases at V and 4 bases at J, with 15 bases between. The CDR3 loop reads CASSPSGASGNTIYF. The CDR3 DNA is TGTGCCAGCAGCCCCAGCGGGGCCTCAGGAAACACCATATATTTT. The entire variable domain, with the rest obtained from reference TRBV5-4 and TRBJ1-3, is as follows: ETGVTQSPTHLIKTRGQQVTLRCSSQSGHNTVSWYQQALGQGPQFIFQYYREEENGRGNFPPRFSGLQFPNYSSELNVNALELDDSALYLCASSPSGASGNTIYFGEGSWLTVV.

This clone was counted a single time. The gene calls are TRBV4-3 and TRBJ1-5; a possible D gene is TRBD1 (6 bases). V was clipped by 2 bases and J by 1 base, with 9 bases between them. Germline V gene sequence: CDR1 LGHNA, CDR2 YSLEER. The CDR3 extends over 15 amino acids. The CDR3 DNA sequence: TGCGCCAGCAGCCAACGACAGGCGAGCAATCAGCCCCAGCATTTT. It codes for CASSQRQASNQPQHF.

The rearrangement uses TRBV30 and TRBJ2-7, with D possibly being TRBD1 (6 bases). Per germline, CDR1 GTSNPN and CDR2 SVGIG (reference sequence). There are 15 residues in the CDR3. The V end lost 2 bases, the J end lost 4 bases, and 18 bases lay between the germline ends. This chain's CDR3 is CAWSTYGQKLYEQYF. The CDR3 region has the DNA TGTGCCTGGAGTACTTATGGACAGAAATTATACGAGCAGTACTTC.

This clone occurred once. CDR3 nucleotides: TGTGCCAGCAGGGACAGGGTGGTGAACACTGAAGCTTTCTTT. This gives the protein CASRDRVVNTEAFF. V gene TRBV19 combines with J gene TRBJ1-1; 9 positions agree with TRBD1. J was trimmed by 0 bases and V by 9 bases; bases with no gene match: 5. The CDR3 is 14 amino acids. In germline, CDR1 is LNHDA, CDR2 SQIVND (reference sequence).

In its sample, this clone is medium-sized. V and J are TRBV6-4 and TRBJ2-2, with D uncertain. Germline-derived CDR1 and CDR2 are MRHNA and SNTAGT. The CDR3 spans 14 residues. V gave up 4 bases and J gave up 6 bases, with 12 bases separating them. CDR3 coding DNA: TGTGCCAGCAGTGCCTCAATGGAGTCCGGGGAGCTGTTTTTT. Translated, it gives CASSASMESGELFF.